This TCR beta chain was sequenced during a study of human T cells and chemical hapten exposure. TCRdb redid the calling of the RACE reads with MiXCR, one entry per CDR3 protein. In the table there are over 80,000 distinct CDR3 sequences, approximately 10% of which are singletons. Documented time point: patch test 3, about 24 weeks after DPC sensitization. As to treatment: therapeutic diphenylcyclopropenone sensitization with weekly scalp DPC. Whole-study findings and limits: DPC sensitization did not alter TCRs above 1 in 1000 frequency.

A word on this clonotype: Its antigen is undetermined.

Specimen: whole blood, collected in connection with sensitization to the hapten diphenylcyclopropenone (DPC). The sequence was obtained from a woman aged 25 to 45 with alopecia areata. Some clones in this sample may be carry-over from other donors' samples.

CDR3 coding DNA: TGTGCCAGCAGTTTATTGTACGAGAACACTGAAGCTTTCTTT. This codes for CASSLLYENTEAFF. This chain joins TRBV27 and TRBJ1-1; D is undetermined. Deletions cut 1 base from V and 1 base from J, with 7 bases between. Germline V lookup: CDR1 MNHEY, CDR2 SMNVEV (reference sequence). CDR3 length equals 14 residues.